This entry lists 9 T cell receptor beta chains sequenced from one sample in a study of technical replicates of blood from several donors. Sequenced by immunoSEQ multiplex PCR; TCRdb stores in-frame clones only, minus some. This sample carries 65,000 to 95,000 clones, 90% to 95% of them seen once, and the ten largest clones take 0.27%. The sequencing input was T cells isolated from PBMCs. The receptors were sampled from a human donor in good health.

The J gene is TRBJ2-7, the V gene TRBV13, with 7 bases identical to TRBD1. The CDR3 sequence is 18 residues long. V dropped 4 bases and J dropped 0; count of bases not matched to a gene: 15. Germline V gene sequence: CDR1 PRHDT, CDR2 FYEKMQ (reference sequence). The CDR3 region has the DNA TGTGCCAGCAGCTCCACCGGGGATCGGGACAGTAGCTCCTACGAGCAGTACTTC. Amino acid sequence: CASSSTGDRDSSSYEQYF.

DNA for the CDR3: TGTGCTAGTGGTTTGGTAGTGAGTCGAGCGAACACTGAAGCTTTCTTT. Amino acids: CASGLVVSRANTEAFF. The chain joins TRBV12-5 to TRBJ1-1, with unresolved D. The CDR3 length is 16 residues. Germline V gene data show CDR1 as LGHNT and CDR2 as FRNRAP. V lost 0 bases to trimming and J lost 1 base, with 12 bases between them.

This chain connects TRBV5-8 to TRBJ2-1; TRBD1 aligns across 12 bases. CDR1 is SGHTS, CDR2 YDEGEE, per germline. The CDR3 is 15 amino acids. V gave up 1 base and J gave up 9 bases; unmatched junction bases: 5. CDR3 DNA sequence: TGTGCCAGCAGCTTGCGGGGACAGGGGGCAGTTGAGCAGTTCTTC. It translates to CASSLRGQGAVEQFF.

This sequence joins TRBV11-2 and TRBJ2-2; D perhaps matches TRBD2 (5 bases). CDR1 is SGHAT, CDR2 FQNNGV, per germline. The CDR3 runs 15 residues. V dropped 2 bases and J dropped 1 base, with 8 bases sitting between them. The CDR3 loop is CASSLRAGNTGELFF. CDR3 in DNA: TGTGCCAGCAGCTTAAGGGCGGGGAACACCGGGGAGCTGTTTTTT.

The CDR3 reads CASQQGSNQPQHF. DNA for the CDR3: TGCGCCAGTCAACAGGGGAGCAATCAGCCCCAGCATTTT. The chain carries TRBV10-1 and TRBJ1-5, with 7 bases matching TRBD1. Germline loops: CDR1 WNHNN, CDR2 SYGVQD (reference sequence). Germline trimming cut 9 bases from V and 1 base from J; bases unmatched to any gene: 3. The CDR3 has 13 residues.

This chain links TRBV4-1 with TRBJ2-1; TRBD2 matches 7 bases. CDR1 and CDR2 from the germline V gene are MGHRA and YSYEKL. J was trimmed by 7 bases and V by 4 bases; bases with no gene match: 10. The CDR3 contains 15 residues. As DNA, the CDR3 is TGCGCCAGCAGCCTTCTAGGACTAGTTCCGAATGAGCAGTTCTTC. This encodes CASSLLGLVPNEQFF.

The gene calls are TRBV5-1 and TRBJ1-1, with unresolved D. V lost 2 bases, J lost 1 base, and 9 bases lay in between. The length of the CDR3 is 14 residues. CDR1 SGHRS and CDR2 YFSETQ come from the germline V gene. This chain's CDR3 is CASSFGVWNTEAFF. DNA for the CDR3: TGCGCCAGCAGCTTCGGGGTATGGAACACTGAAGCTTTCTTT. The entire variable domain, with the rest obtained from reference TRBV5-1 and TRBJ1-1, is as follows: KAGVTQTPRYLIKTRGQQVTLSCSPISGHRSVSWYQQTPGQGLQFLFEYFSETQRNKGNFPGRFSGRQFSNSRSEMNVSTLELGDSALYLCASSFGVWNTEAFFGQGTRLTVV.

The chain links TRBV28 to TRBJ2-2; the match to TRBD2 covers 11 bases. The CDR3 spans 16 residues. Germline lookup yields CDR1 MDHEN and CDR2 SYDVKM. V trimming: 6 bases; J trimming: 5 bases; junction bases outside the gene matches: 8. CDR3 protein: CASSTTSGSGTGELFF. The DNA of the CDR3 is TGTGCCAGCAGCACAACTAGCGGGAGTGGGACCGGGGAGCTGTTTTTT.

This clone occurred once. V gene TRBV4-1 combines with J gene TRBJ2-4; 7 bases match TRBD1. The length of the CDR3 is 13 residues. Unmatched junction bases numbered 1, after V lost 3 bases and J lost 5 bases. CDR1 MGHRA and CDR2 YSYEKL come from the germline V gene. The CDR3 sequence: CASSHTGENIQYF. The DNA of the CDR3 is TGCGCCAGCAGCCACACAGGGGAAAACATTCAGTACTTC.